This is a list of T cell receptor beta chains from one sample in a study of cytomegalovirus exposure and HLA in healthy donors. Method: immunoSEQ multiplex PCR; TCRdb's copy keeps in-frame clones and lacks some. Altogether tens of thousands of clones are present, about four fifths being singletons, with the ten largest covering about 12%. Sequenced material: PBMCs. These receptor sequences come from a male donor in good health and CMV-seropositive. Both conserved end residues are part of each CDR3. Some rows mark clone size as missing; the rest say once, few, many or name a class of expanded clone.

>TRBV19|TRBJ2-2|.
CASSIEIAGGRTGELFF
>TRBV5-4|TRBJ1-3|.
CASSLAIRFSGNTIYF
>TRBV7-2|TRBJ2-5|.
CASSLGSTAQETQYF
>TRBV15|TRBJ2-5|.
CATSSNPGQDQETQYF
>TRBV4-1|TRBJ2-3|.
CASSHPLQGYTDTQYF
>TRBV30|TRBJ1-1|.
CAWGRNTEAFF
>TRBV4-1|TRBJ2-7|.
CASSPGQGSLEQYF
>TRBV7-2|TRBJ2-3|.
CASRDGSHGTDTQYF
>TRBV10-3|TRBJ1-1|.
CAISEGQGNTEAFF
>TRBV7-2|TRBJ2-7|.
CASSLALATSGGVSEQYF
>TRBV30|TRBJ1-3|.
CAWSDRGNTIYF
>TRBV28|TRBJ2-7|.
CASSSRTGTYEQYF
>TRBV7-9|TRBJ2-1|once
CASSFLTGGYNEQFF
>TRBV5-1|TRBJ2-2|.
CASSRGTFANTGELFF
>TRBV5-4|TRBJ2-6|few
CASSLVSRGGGANVLTF
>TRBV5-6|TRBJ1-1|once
CASSRDRRNTEAFF
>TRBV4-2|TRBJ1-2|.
CASSQGGENYGYTF
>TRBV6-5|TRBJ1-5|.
CASRRDSLQPQHF
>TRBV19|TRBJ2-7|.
CASADRGGTSGYEQYF
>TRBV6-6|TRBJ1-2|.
CASRLGQGVGYTF
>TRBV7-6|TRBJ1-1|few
CASSLGGETEAFF
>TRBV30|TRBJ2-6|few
CAWSVPGSSSGANVLTF
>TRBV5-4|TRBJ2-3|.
CASSIRGGSRDTQYF
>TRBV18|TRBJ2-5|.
CASSPGQQETQYF
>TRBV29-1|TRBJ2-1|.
CSVEGPGRNEQFF
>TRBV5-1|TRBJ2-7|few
CASTPSTSRYEQYF
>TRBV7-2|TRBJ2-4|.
CASSLMGAAKNIQYF
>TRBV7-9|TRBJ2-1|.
CAANRGDSYNEQFF
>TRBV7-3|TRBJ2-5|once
CASSSGQGRGEQYF
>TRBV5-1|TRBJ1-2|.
CASSGTGVFNYGYTF
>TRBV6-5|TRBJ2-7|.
CASSPRQDSYEQYF